This TCR beta chain was sequenced in a study of blood T cell repertoires in COVID-19. This clone was counted only a few times. Germline V gives CDR1 GTSNPN, CDR2 SVGIG (reference sequence). The ends were cut back, 7 bases at V and 7 bases at J, with 13 bases in the middle. This CDR3 spans 11 amino acids. TCRdb keeps only in-frame clones here, not all; method: immunoSEQ multiplex PCR. The sample contains about 130,000 clones, about 85% of which appear only once. This TCR was recovered from a woman between 65 and 79 years old with COVID-19, enrolled during active disease. The sequenced sample consisted of peripheral blood. The V and J genes are TRBV30 and TRBJ1-2; D uncertain. As DNA, the CDR3 is TGTGCCTCCCAGAGGAGTGGTGGCTACACCTTC. Translation gives CASQRSGGYTF.